Below are 20 T cell receptor beta chains sequenced from a single sample in a study of blood T cells in healthy people across ages. Combining a sample-barcoded 5' primer with a J-beta primer mix, a second PCR ran for about 7 to 11 cycles. Using its own MiXCR run on the 5' RACE reads, TCRdb lists one record per CDR3 protein. In the table there are hundreds of thousands of distinct CDR3 sequences, around 68% of which are singletons. The material sequenced was blood. The receptor source for this set is a man aged 25-45 years in good health.

The chain couples TRBV10-3 to TRBJ2-1, with 8 nucleotides matching TRBD1. The CDR3 runs to 16 residues. The germline gives CDR1 ENHRY, CDR2 SYGVKD. V lost 0 bases and J lost 5; bases outside the gene matches: 6. The CDR3 nucleotides read TGTGCCATCAGTGAGTCCCGGGCAGGGGGCAACAATGAGCAGTTCTTC. It encodes CAISESRAGGNNEQFF.

The chain joins TRBV7-6 to TRBJ2-7; the D gene is possibly TRBD1 (7 bases). The V gene lost 6 bases and the J gene lost 3 bases, with 27 bases spanning the gap. The CDR3 has 18 residues. Germline CDR1 SGHVS, CDR2 FNYEAQ. The CDR3 coding sequence is TGTGCCAGCAGTTACGGGCTGGGCCGACAGGGAGGTATCTACGAGCAGTACTTC. Its translation: CASSYGLGRQGGIYEQYF.

The chain recombines TRBV2 with TRBJ2-3; 9 bases agree with TRBD1. The V segment lost 7 bases and the J segment 4 bases; nucleotides outside the gene matches: 6. Per the germline V gene, CDR1 is SNHLY and CDR2 is FYNNEI. CDR3 length equals 14 residues. The CDR3 loop reads CASTSGQGPDTQYF. CDR3 bases: TGTGCCAGCACCAGCGGACAGGGGCCAGATACGCAGTATTTT. Together with reference TRBV2 and TRBJ2-3, the CDR3 gives the full variable domain: EPEVTQTPSHQVTQMGQEVILRCVPISNHLYFYWYRQILGQKVEFLVSFYNNEISEKSEIFDDQFSVERPDGSNFTLKIRSTKLEDSAMYFCASTSGQGPDTQYFGPGTRLTVL.

The chain combines TRBV29-1 with TRBJ2-1; the D call may be TRBD1 or TRBD2 (5 bases each). The germline gives CDR1 SQVTM, CDR2 ANQGSEA. Deletions cut 0 bases from V and 8 bases from J, with 8 bases between. This CDR3 spans 12 amino acids. The CDR3 region has the DNA TGCAGCGTTGAAGACATGGGGGATGAGCAGTTCTTC. Translation gives CSVEDMGDEQFF.

This sequence joins TRBV4-1 and TRBJ1-5; perhaps TRBD1 as D (5 bases). Trimming pared 3 bases from V and 7 bases from J, leaving 19 bases between. The CDR3 contains 16 residues. The germline CDR1 and CDR2 sequences are MGHRA and YSYEKL. The CDR3 DNA follows: TGCGCCAGCAGCCACCCTGGGGGAGGCTCGGGGCAGCCCCAGCATTTT. This sequence encodes CASSHPGGGSGQPQHF.

V gene TRBV4-1 combines with J gene TRBJ1-6; D may be TRBD1 (6 bases). Trimming stripped 0 bases from V and 4 bases from J, with 13 bases between. Germline V gives CDR1 MGHRA, CDR2 YSYEKL. This CDR3 contains 17 residues. The CDR3 DNA is TGCGCCAGCAGCCAAGAGGACAGTTCTTTTTATAATTCACCCCTCCACTTT. Translation: CASSQEDSSFYNSPLHF.

The chain uses TRBV5-5 and TRBJ2-1, with D uncertain. The CDR3 is 13 amino acids. Germline loops: CDR1 SGHKS, CDR2 YYEKEE (reference sequence). Trimming stripped 4 bases from V and 5 bases from J, with 10 bases between. CDR3: CASSPSSHNEQFF. DNA of the CDR3: TGTGCCAGCAGCCCGAGCAGCCACAATGAGCAGTTCTTC.

J is TRBJ1-4 and V is TRBV24-1; D remains ambiguous. The V end lost 6 bases, the J end lost 8 bases, and 6 bases lay between the germline ends. The V gene's germline CDR1 is KGHDR and CDR2 SFDVKD. CDR3 length: 11 residues. The chain's CDR3 is CATSSGEKLFF. The CDR3, as DNA: TGTGCCACCAGTAGTGGCGAAAAACTGTTTTTT.

The chain joins TRBV11-2 to TRBJ2-2, with TRBD2 matching 8 bases. The ends lost 0 bases at V and 1 base at J; junction bases unmatched: 1. Germline assignment: CDR1 SGHAT and CDR2 FQNNGV. The CDR3 has 16 amino acids. The CDR3, as DNA: TGTGCCAGCAGCTTAGATCGGGGGGGGAACACCGGGGAGCTGTTTTTT. The encoded protein is CASSLDRGGNTGELFF. Full variable domain (outside the CDR3, taken from reference TRBV11-2 and TRBJ2-2): EAGVAQSPRYKIIEKRQSVAFWCNPISGHATLYWYQQILGQGPKLLIQFQNNGVVDDSQLPKDRFSAERLKGVDSTLKIQPAKLEDSAVYLCASSLDRGGNTGELFFGEGSRLTVL.

The chain couples TRBV28 to TRBJ2-7, with 9 bases matching TRBD1. Germline V gene sequence: CDR1 MDHEN, CDR2 SYDVKM. The CDR3 has 16 amino acids. After removal of 6 bases from V and 5 bases from J, the junction contained 14 bases not matched to a gene. This CDR3 is CASSLARGTGLDEQYF. CDR3 bases: TGTGCCAGCAGCCTCGCCCGCGGGACAGGGCTTGACGAGCAGTACTTC.

The V gene is TRBV4-3, the J gene TRBJ2-1; 9 nucleotides match TRBD2. Germline lookup yields CDR1 LGHNA and CDR2 YSLEER. Trimming took 3 bases from V and 10 from J; bases not matched to a gene: 16. CDR3 length: 17 amino acids. The CDR3 region is CASSHIGGAGGPNEQFF. The CDR3 nucleotides are TGCGCCAGCAGCCATATAGGAGGTGCGGGGGGGCCGAACGAGCAGTTCTTC.

This clonotype was observed once. V is TRBV7-2 and J is TRBJ2-7; 9 nucleotides line up with TRBD2. V dropped 1 base and J dropped 7; count of bases not matched to a gene: 11. CDR3 length: 16 amino acids. From germline, CDR1 is SGHTA and CDR2 FQGNSA. For the CDR3, the DNA is TGTGCCAGCAGCTTAGTAGGGCGATTAGCGGGGGTTGAGCAGTACTTC. The encoded protein is CASSLVGRLAGVEQYF. Full variable domain (outside the CDR3, taken from reference TRBV7-2 and TRBJ2-7): GAGVSQSPSNKVTEKGKDVELRCDPISGHTALYWYRQSLGQGLEFLIYFQGNSAPDKSGLPSDRFSAERTGGSVSTLTIQRTQQEDSAVYLCASSLVGRLAGVEQYFGPGTRLTVT.

The gene calls are TRBV5-1 and TRBJ2-5; D ambiguous. Matching the DNA end better, TRBJ2-7 makes the J call doubtful. Per germline, CDR1 SGHRS and CDR2 YFSETQ. This CDR3 contains 15 residues. This CDR3 is CASSLSRVTPYEQYF. CDR3 coding DNA: TGCGCCAGCAGCTTGTCAAGGGTGACACCCTACGAGCAGTACTTC.

The chain carries TRBV20-1 and TRBJ2-1; 7 bases map to TRBD1. The CDR3 length is 16 residues. The germline V gene encodes CDR1 DFQATT and CDR2 SNEGSKA (reference sequence). Trimming at V came to 4 bases and at J to 1 base, leaving 10 bases not matched to a gene. The CDR3 loop is CSATPRDSLSYNEQFF. The CDR3 DNA follows: TGCAGTGCTACTCCCCGGGACAGCCTTTCCTACAATGAGCAGTTCTTC.

This clonotype was counted ten times or more. The rearrangement links TRBV20-1 to TRBJ2-1; TRBD2 matches at 8 bases. The CDR3 totals 14 residues. CDR1 is DFQATT and CDR2 is SNEGSKA in the germline V gene (reference sequence). V was clipped by 0 bases and J by 6 bases; unmatched bases: 4. This CDR3 reads CSARDPTSGNEQFF. CDR3 nucleotide sequence: TGCAGTGCTAGAGATCCCACTAGCGGCAATGAGCAGTTCTTC.

This clonotype was counted once. This sequence joins TRBV4-3 and TRBJ2-1; the D call may be TRBD1 or TRBD2 (5 bases each). The J call may not be correct, given that the DNA end is closer to TRBJ2-7. CDR1 is LGHNA and CDR2 is YSLEER in the germline V gene. The CDR3 is made up of 15 amino acids. CDR3 coding DNA: TGCGCCAGCAGCCAAACCCGGGGACGGACCTACGAGCAGTACTTC. This sequence encodes CASSQTRGRTYEQYF.

V is TRBV6-6 and J is TRBJ2-1, with D unresolved. V lost 6 bases and J lost 6, with 9 bases in between. This CDR3 region has 12 residues. Germline lookup yields CDR1 MNHNY and CDR2 SVGAGI (reference sequence). Here the CDR3 reads CASSGSPNEQFF. The CDR3 coding sequence is TGTGCCAGCAGCGGTTCGCCCAATGAGCAGTTCTTC.

The chain links TRBV12-3 or TRBV12-4 to TRBJ1-6; D is undetermined. This CDR3 is 14 amino acids long. Between the trimmed V and J ends, which lost 3 bases and 6 bases, there was a span of 9 bases. The CDR3, as DNA: TGTGCCAGCAGTTTTGAGGGTTCTAATTCACCCCTCCACTTT. Translation: CASSFEGSNSPLHF.

The gene calls are TRBV7-6 and TRBJ2-7; 9 bases map to TRBD2. Germline CDR1 and CDR2: SGHVS and FNYEAQ. V lost 3 bases, J lost 0 bases, and 6 bases stayed unmatched. This CDR3 region has 16 residues. CDR3 coding DNA: TGTGCCAGCAGCTTTTCAGTAGCGGGGGTCTCCTACGAGCAGTACTTC. This translates into CASSFSVAGVSYEQYF.

The rearrangement uses TRBV2 and TRBJ2-7; D ambiguous. Germline CDR1 reads SNHLY; CDR2 reads FYNNEI. Deletions cut 8 bases from V and 3 bases from J, with 17 bases between. The CDR3 is 14 amino acids. The CDR3 DNA reads TGTGCCAGCTTGGCCGCCTTGGTGGACTACGAGCAGTACTTC. This gives the protein CASLAALVDYEQYF.